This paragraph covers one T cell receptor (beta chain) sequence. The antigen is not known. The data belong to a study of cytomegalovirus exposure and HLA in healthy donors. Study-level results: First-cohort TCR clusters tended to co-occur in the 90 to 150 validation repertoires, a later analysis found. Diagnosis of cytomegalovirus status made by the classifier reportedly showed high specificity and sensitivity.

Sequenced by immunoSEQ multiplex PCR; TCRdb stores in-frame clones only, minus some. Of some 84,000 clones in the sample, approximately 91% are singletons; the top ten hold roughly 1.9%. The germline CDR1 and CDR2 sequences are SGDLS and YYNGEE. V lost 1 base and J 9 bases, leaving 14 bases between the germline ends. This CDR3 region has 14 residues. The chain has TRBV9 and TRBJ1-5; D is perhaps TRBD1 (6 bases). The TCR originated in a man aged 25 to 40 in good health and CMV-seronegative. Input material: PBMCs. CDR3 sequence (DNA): TGTGCCAGCAGCGTAAGGACAGCGCCCCCGCCCCAGCATTTT. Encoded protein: CASSVRTAPPPQHF. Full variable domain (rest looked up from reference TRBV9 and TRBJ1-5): DSGVTQTPKHLITATGQRVTLRCSPRSGDLSVYWYQQSLDQGLQFLIQYYNGEERAKGNILERFSAQQFPDLHSELNLSSLELGDSALYFCASSVRTAPPPQHFGDGTRLSIL.